This T cell receptor beta chain is from a study of T cell responses to AZD1222 COVID-19 vaccine. CDR1 and CDR2 (germline): LGHDT, YNNKEL (reference sequence). The CDR3 is 14 amino acids. J gave up 5 bases and V 4 bases, and 4 bases lay outside the gene matches. The table came from immunoSEQ multiplex PCR; TCRdb's copy has only in-frame clones and leaves some out. The sample includes about 75,000 clones, around 88% of them seen just once. Points on this clone: The antigen is undetermined.

Broader study findings: After two AZD1222 doses, spike-specific TCR breadth and depth rose versus day 0. Baseline seropositives among AZD1222 recipients totaled only five to seven. Repertoires were obtained only post-peak T cell response. Females outnumbered males among donors, who were mostly white British; clonal diversity was possibly underestimated.

This TCR derives from an adult who received the MenACWY meningococcal vaccine as a control. The chain combines TRBV3-1 (or the pseudogene TRBV3-2) with TRBJ1-5; 8 bases are shared with TRBD1. Sequenced material: peripheral blood, taken 28 days after the second dose of the MenACWY control vaccine. The CDR3 DNA reads TGTGCCAGCAGCCGATCAGGGGGCGATCAGCCCCAGCATTTT. This codes for CASSRSGGDQPQHF.